This TCR beta chain was captured by sequencing in a study of cytomegalovirus exposure and HLA in healthy donors. To note about this clone: Its matching antigen is unknown.

CDR1 is SGHRS and CDR2 is YFSETQ in the germline V gene. This CDR3 contains 16 residues. V gave up 4 bases and J gave up 6 bases; unmatched junction bases: 9. Study-wide results and caveats: Based on reports, TCR beta sequences accurately predicted HLA-A and HLA-B alleles for most subjects. Analysis performed later found more than 15,000 TCR beta sequences associated with HLA alleles at 0.05 false discovery rate.

This PCR relied on a set of 60 Vbeta primers and 13 Jbeta primers. TCRdb's table, derived via immunoSEQ multiplex PCR, lists solely in-frame clones and lacks some. The table has about 160,000 clones, around 79% seen once; the top ten hold approximately 2.3%. The sequence was obtained from a female donor in good health and CMV-seronegative. Sequenced sample: PBMCs. The chain combines TRBV5-1 with TRBJ2-1; TRBD1 agrees at 11 bases. The CDR3 region has the DNA TGCGCCAGCAGCCAGAGGGGACAGGGGGACTTCAATGAGCAGTTCTTC. It specifies CASSQRGQGDFNEQFF.